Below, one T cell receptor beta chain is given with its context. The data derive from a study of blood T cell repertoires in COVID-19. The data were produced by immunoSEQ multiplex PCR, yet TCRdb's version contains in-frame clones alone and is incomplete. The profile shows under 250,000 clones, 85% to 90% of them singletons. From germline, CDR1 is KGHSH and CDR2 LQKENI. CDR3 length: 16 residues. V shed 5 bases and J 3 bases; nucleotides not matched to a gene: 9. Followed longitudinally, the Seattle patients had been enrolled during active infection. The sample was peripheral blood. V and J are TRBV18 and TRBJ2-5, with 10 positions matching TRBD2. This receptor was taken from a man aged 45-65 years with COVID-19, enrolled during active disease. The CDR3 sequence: CASSTFSGGNEETQYF. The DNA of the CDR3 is TGTGCCAGCTCAACCTTTAGCGGGGGGAACGAAGAGACCCAGTACTTC.